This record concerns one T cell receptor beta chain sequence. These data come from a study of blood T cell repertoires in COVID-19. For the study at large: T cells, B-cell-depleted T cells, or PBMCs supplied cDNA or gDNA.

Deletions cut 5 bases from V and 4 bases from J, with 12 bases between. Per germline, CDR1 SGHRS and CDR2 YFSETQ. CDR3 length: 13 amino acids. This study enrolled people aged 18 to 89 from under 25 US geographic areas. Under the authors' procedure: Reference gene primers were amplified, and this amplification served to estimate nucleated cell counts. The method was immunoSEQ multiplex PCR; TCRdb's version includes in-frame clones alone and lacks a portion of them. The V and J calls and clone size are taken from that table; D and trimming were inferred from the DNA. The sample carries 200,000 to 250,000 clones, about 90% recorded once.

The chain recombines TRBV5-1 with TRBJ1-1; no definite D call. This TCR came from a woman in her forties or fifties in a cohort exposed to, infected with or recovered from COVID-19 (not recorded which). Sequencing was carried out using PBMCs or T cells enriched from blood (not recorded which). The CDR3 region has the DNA TGCGCCAGCAGTGCGGGAACGAGCACTGAAGCTTTCTTT. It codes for CASSAGTSTEAFF.